This TCR beta chain was recovered during a study of shared clonotypes between healthy human individuals. The sorted-subset replicate PCRs were given about 210 ng DNA, which is tens of thousands of T cell genomes. Sequencing used immunoSEQ multiplex PCR; TCRdb keeps in-frame clones, though not all of them. The profile shows about 2.1 million clones, over 85% of them singletons. Germline loops: CDR1 MNHEY, CDR2 SMNVEV (reference sequence). Trimming took 2 bases from V and 5 from J; bases not matched to a gene: 9. The CDR3 has 16 residues. Naive-designated CD8 cells lacked CD45RO, were positively enriched for CCR7, and omitted terminally differentiated effector memory CD45RA+ cells. The donors were all Caucasian adults (living in Nashville, Tennessee).

The gene calls are TRBV27 and TRBJ2-7, with 10 bases matching TRBD1. Sequenced input: naive CD8+ T cells from PBMCs. The TCR was taken from a man younger than 35 in good health. Some clones in this sample may be carry-over from other donors' samples. The CDR3 region is CASSLTIGTGAHEQYF. CDR3 coding DNA: TGTGCCAGCAGTTTAACCATCGGGACAGGGGCCCACGAGCAGTACTTC.